This T cell receptor (beta chain) emerged from a study of blood T cell repertoires in COVID-19. Generated by immunoSEQ multiplex PCR, the TCRdb table keeps only in-frame clones and is missing some. The profile shows some 290,000 clones, roughly nine tenths of them singletons. Germline lookup yields CDR1 SGHAT and CDR2 FQNNGV. CDR3 size: 15 residues. Trimming shortened V by 2 bases and J by 2 bases, and 13 bases separated the two germline ends. Sequenced material: PBMCs or T cells enriched from blood (not recorded which). The TCR comes from a woman under 40 who had been exposed to COVID-19. The rearrangement joins TRBV11-2 to TRBJ2-7; D is unclear. CDR3 loop: CASSLLWQAPYEQYF. In nucleotides, the CDR3 is TGTGCCAGCAGCTTATTGTGGCAGGCCCCCTACGAGCAGTACTTC.